This entry lists 25 T cell receptor beta chains sequenced from one sample in a study of shared clonotypes between healthy human individuals. Measured with immunoSEQ multiplex PCR; TCRdb has only the in-frame clones, and not every one. The sample lists approximately 2.3 million clones, 85% to 95% occurring once. The sample comprised naive CD4+ T cells from PBMCs. Subset meaning: CD45RA+ positively selected. These TCRs come from a man in his late teens or twenties in good health. Some clones in this sample may be carry-over from other donors' samples.

The rearrangement joins TRBV6-1 to TRBJ1-1; D might be TRBD1 (5 bases). There are 13 residues in the CDR3. Germline V lookup: CDR1 MNHNS, CDR2 SASEGT. V lost 6 bases, J lost 4 bases, and 12 bases lay in between. CDR3 amino acids: CASRRDWGTEAFF. DNA for the CDR3: TGTGCCAGCAGAAGGGACTGGGGCACTGAAGCTTTCTTT.

This clone was seen a few times. Other nucleotide sequences in the sample specify the same CDR3. The chain links TRBV9 to TRBJ1-3, with a weak D call TRBD1 (5 bases). Trimming took off 0 bases at V and 0 bases at J, with 7 bases between the two ends. The germline V gene has CDR1 SGDLS and CDR2 YYNGEE. The CDR3 has 15 amino acids. Here the CDR3 DNA reads TGTGCCAGCAGCGTAGAGGGGAGCTCTGGAAACACCATATATTTT. Translated: CASSVEGSSGNTIYF.

V usage is TRBV5-1 and J usage is TRBJ1-1; possibly TRBD1 for D (5 bases). Trimming took off 2 bases at V and 4 bases at J, with 18 bases between the two ends. The CDR3 is made up of 16 amino acids. Germline V gene data show CDR1 as SGHRS and CDR2 as YFSETQ. CDR3 region: CASSLVAGSASTEAFF. The CDR3 bases are TGCGCCAGCAGCTTAGTGGCAGGGTCTGCGAGCACTGAAGCTTTCTTT.

This CDR3 is CASSLDGAVTDTQYF. The CDR3 coding sequence is TGTGCCAGCAGCTTAGACGGGGCCGTCACAGATACGCAGTATTTT. The rearrangement links TRBV11-2 to TRBJ2-3; D may match TRBD1 or TRBD2 (5 bases each). The CDR3 spans 15 residues. V was pared by 0 bases and J by 2 bases, with 9 bases between. Germline lookup yields CDR1 SGHAT and CDR2 FQNNGV.

The V and J genes are TRBV19 and TRBJ2-1; TRBD1 matches at 9 bases. The CDR3 length is 14 residues. CDR1 is LNHDA and CDR2 is SQIVND in the germline V gene (reference sequence). J was trimmed by 9 bases and V by 5 bases; bases with no gene match: 8. The CDR3 is CASSDLQGAREQFF. The CDR3 DNA follows: TGTGCCAGTAGTGATCTACAGGGGGCGCGTGAGCAGTTCTTC.

This sequence joins TRBV6-5 and TRBJ2-7; no clear D gene. Per germline, CDR1 MNHEY and CDR2 SVGAGI. This CDR3 has 10 amino acids. V was shortened by 6 bases and J by 2 bases, with 2 bases between the two germline ends. The CDR3 sequence: CASSPYEQYF. CDR3 nucleotide sequence: TGTGCCAGCAGCCCCTACGAGCAGTACTTC.

V is TRBV28 and J is TRBJ1-1; 8 nucleotides match TRBD1. From germline, CDR1 is MDHEN and CDR2 SYDVKM. Trimming at V came to 5 bases and at J to 9 bases, leaving 8 bases not matched to a gene. The CDR3 spans 13 residues. The CDR3 DNA reads as TGTGCCAGCAGTCCCGGGACAGGTTATAAAGCTTTCTTT. Translating gives CASSPGTGYKAFF.

The rearrangement joins TRBV28 to TRBJ1-5, with 8 nucleotides matching TRBD1. After removal of 8 bases from V and 8 bases from J, the junction contained 14 bases not matched to a gene. CDR3 size: 15 residues. Germline assignment: CDR1 MDHEN and CDR2 SYDVKM. In DNA, the CDR3 is TGTGCCAGCCAAAATACAGGGGGTGGTACGGAGCCCCAGCATTTT. Translating gives CASQNTGGGTEPQHF.

As regards this clone: Other DNA sequences from this sample encode an identical CDR3 as well. V is TRBV6-1 and J is TRBJ2-7; D perhaps matches TRBD2 (7 bases). From germline, CDR1 is MNHNS and CDR2 SASEGT. CDR3 size: 14 residues. V gave up 1 base and J gave up 4 bases, with 11 bases separating them. The CDR3 coding sequence is TGTGCCAGCAGTGAAGGGGGAGGGGGATACGAGCAGTACTTC. It is translated as CASSEGGGGYEQYF.

V is TRBV4-2 and J is TRBJ2-2; perhaps D is TRBD1 or TRBD2 (5 bases each). The CDR3 covers 13 residues. Looked up from germline, CDR1 is LGHNA and CDR2 is YNFKEQ. V was clipped by 0 bases and J by 7 bases, with 6 bases between them. Written as DNA, the CDR3 is TGTGCCAGCAGCCAAGATGGGGGCGGGGAGCTGTTTTTT. Translated, it gives CASSQDGGGELFF.

A word on this clone: The sample contains more than one DNA sequence encoding this CDR3. This rearrangement joins TRBV28 to TRBJ1-1, with D unresolved. Trimming took 0 bases from V and 1 from J, leaving 6 bases between them. The CDR3 sequence is 14 residues long. Germline CDR1 is MDHEN and CDR2 is SYDVKM. This CDR3 is CASSLWAGNTEAFF. CDR3 DNA: TGTGCCAGCAGTTTATGGGCGGGGAACACTGAAGCTTTCTTT.

The V call is TRBV5-1, the J call TRBJ2-2, with D possibly being TRBD1 or TRBD2 (6 bases each). The ends were cut back, 1 base at V and 6 bases at J, with 13 bases in the middle. This CDR3 is 15 amino acids long. Germline V CDR1 and CDR2: SGHRS, YFSETQ. The DNA for the CDR3 is TGCGCCAGCAGCTTGACGGGGGCAGGTGCCGGGGAGCTGTTTTTT. This sequence encodes CASSLTGAGAGELFF.

The rearrangement joins TRBV7-7 to TRBJ2-7, with D perhaps matching TRBD2 (5 bases). The CDR3 covers 15 residues. Trimming took 6 bases from V and 5 from J, leaving 20 bases between them. Per germline, CDR1 SSHAT and CDR2 FNYEAQ (reference sequence). The CDR3 coding sequence is TGTGCCAGCAGTCCTCTCACGGGGTACCTCCACGAGCAGTACTTC. Protein sequence: CASSPLTGYLHEQYF.

V is TRBV7-8 and J is TRBJ1-1, with 10 nucleotides matching TRBD1. The CDR3 is 16 residues long. The J segment lost 5 bases and the V segment lost 2 bases, leaving 8 bases of the junction unmatched. Per germline, CDR1 SGHVS and CDR2 FQNEAQ. The CDR3 DNA reads as TGTGCCAGCAGCTTAAGGGCGGACAGGGGGGTGACTGAAGCTTTCTTT. It encodes CASSLRADRGVTEAFF.

A remark on this clone: In the same sample, other DNA sequences code for this CDR3. The V gene is TRBV5-4, the J gene TRBJ2-7; 7 bases agree with TRBD1. V was pared by 0 bases and J by 0 bases, with 6 bases of the junction left unmatched. From germline, CDR1 is SGHNT and CDR2 YYREEE (reference sequence). The CDR3 length is 16 residues. CDR3 region: CASSLGGGTSSYEQYF. DNA of the CDR3: TGTGCCAGCAGCTTGGGAGGGGGCACGAGCTCCTACGAGCAGTACTTC.

V gene TRBV28 combines with J gene TRBJ1-1; D gene uncertain. Trimming removed 7 bases from V and 7 bases from J, with 10 bases in between. Per germline, CDR1 MDHEN and CDR2 SYDVKM. This CDR3 has 11 amino acids. The CDR3: CASIVRLEAFF. In DNA, the CDR3 is TGTGCCAGCATAGTCAGGCTTGAAGCTTTCTTT.

The chain links TRBV25-1 to TRBJ1-4; 9 positions agree with TRBD1. Unmatched junction bases numbered 7, after V lost 3 bases and J lost 8 bases. This CDR3 comprises 15 residues. Germline-derived CDR1 and CDR2 are MGHDK and SYGVNS. The CDR3 protein is CASSDSGQGGEKLFF. The CDR3 DNA reads as TGTGCCAGCAGTGACTCGGGACAGGGAGGAGAAAAACTGTTTTTT. Full variable domain (rest looked up from reference TRBV25-1 and TRBJ1-4): EADIYQTPRYLVIGTGKKITLECSQTMGHDKMYWYQQDPGMELHLIHYSYGVNSTEKGDLSSESTVSRIRTEHFPLTLESARPSHTSQYLCASSDSGQGGEKLFFGSGTQLSVL.

J is TRBJ2-1 and V is TRBV15; 9 nucleotides align to TRBD2. V dropped 1 base and J dropped 5; count of bases not matched to a gene: 6. There are 16 residues in the CDR3. Germline-derived CDR1 and CDR2 are LNHNV and YYDKDF (reference sequence). CDR3 residues: CATSRGRTSANNEQFF. CDR3 nucleotide sequence: TGTGCCACCAGCAGAGGCAGGACTAGCGCAAACAATGAGCAGTTCTTC.

The V call is TRBV7-9, the J call TRBJ2-2; D possibly corresponds to TRBD1 (6 bases). Germline V CDR1 and CDR2: SEHNR, FQNEAQ (reference sequence). V was cut by 2 bases and J by 2 bases, with 9 bases left in between. CDR3 length: 15 amino acids. The CDR3 nucleotides are TGTGCCAGCAGCTTATACAGGGCCAACACCGGGGAGCTGTTTTTT. This codes for CASSLYRANTGELFF.

Details on this clone: Within the sample, other DNA sequences also encode this same CDR3. The chain is built from TRBV5-1 and TRBJ1-1; 7 bases line up with TRBD1. The V gene end was trimmed by 5 bases and the J gene end by 2 bases; junction bases not matched to a gene: 6. Per the germline V gene, CDR1 is SGHRS and CDR2 is YFSETQ. The CDR3 loop spans 14 amino acids. The CDR3: CASRPGTENTEAFF. In DNA, the CDR3 is TGCGCCAGCAGGCCCGGGACAGAAAACACTGAAGCTTTCTTT.

In this sample, this clone turned up once. This chain connects TRBV7-8 to TRBJ2-7, with D uncertain. The CDR3 has 14 amino acids. Germline assignment: CDR1 SGHVS and CDR2 FQNEAQ. V lost 1 base, J lost 0 bases, and 7 bases lay in between. The CDR3 region is CASSLGTVSYEQYF. CDR3 DNA: TGTGCCAGCAGCTTAGGGACGGTCTCCTACGAGCAGTACTTC.

This clone was seen once. This sequence joins TRBV25-1 and TRBJ2-7, with TRBD2 matching over 14 bases. There are 14 residues in the CDR3. The germline gives CDR1 MGHDK, CDR2 SYGVNS. V dropped 7 bases and J dropped 3; count of bases not matched to a gene: 2. The DNA for the CDR3 is TGTGCCAGCATGGGACTAGCGGGAGTCTACGAGCAGTACTTC. It codes for CASMGLAGVYEQYF.

The V gene is TRBV28, the J gene TRBJ1-4; possibly TRBD1 for D (6 bases). V lost 5 bases and J lost 1, with 17 bases in between. In germline, CDR1 is MDHEN, CDR2 SYDVKM. The CDR3 extends over 17 amino acids. The CDR3 sequence: CASSVLVGGRTNEKLFF. The CDR3 DNA reads TGTGCCAGCAGTGTCCTCGTGGGGGGCCGAACTAATGAAAAACTGTTTTTT.

V is TRBV5-1 and J is TRBJ2-7; 8 bases line up with TRBD1. CDR1 is SGHRS and CDR2 is YFSETQ in the germline V gene. With 7 bases clipped from V and 6 bases from J, the junction kept 9 bases outside the gene matches. The CDR3 length is 13 residues. The CDR3 loop is CASGDRSLGEQYF. Written as DNA, the CDR3 is TGCGCCAGCGGGGACAGGTCTCTTGGCGAGCAGTACTTC.

The chain joins TRBV4-2 to TRBJ2-7; TRBD2 agrees at 10 bases. Losses at the gene ends were 1 base for V and 3 bases for J; bases not matched to a gene: 18. The CDR3 is made up of 20 amino acids. Germline V gene lookup returns CDR1 LGHNA and CDR2 YNFKEQ. CDR3 nucleotide sequence: TGTGCCAGCAGCCAAGGACTAGGGCTAGCGGGAGCCCACGTCTTCTACGAGCAGTACTTC. Amino acid sequence: CASSQGLGLAGAHVFYEQYF.